These T cell receptor beta chains were read from a single sample in a study of vaccination effects on CD4 cells after COVID-19. Their antigens are not known. The assay was immunoSEQ multiplex PCR, and TCRdb's table has in-frame clones only and misses some. The sample carries tens of thousands of clones, about four fifths recorded once. The sequenced sample was CD4+ T cells from PBMCs cultured with a peptide pool, obtained before COVID-19 vaccination. The receptors originated from a human donor who had a prior SARS-CoV-2 infection. Each CDR3 is given with its conserved first and last residue. A D gene is named only where the DNA matches it firmly. Clone size is shown for a subset of rows, as once, few, many or a class of expanded clone.

V,J,size,D,CDR3,DNA
TRBV7-8,TRBJ2-3,few,TRBD2,CASSLVAGGGTDTQYF,TGTGCCAGCAGCTTAGTGGCGGGAGGGGGGACAGATACGCAGTATTTT
TRBV19,TRBJ2-5,-,-,CASSLQGGETQYF,TGTGCCAGTAGCCTCCAAGGGGGAGAGACCCAGTACTTC
TRBV12-3/TRBV12-4,TRBJ2-5,-,-,CASSLGMGETQYF,TGTGCCAGCAGTTTAGGCATGGGGGAGACCCAGTACTTC
TRBV11-2,TRBJ2-3,-,TRBD2,CASFLRGARDTQYF,TGTGCCAGCTTCCTGCGGGGGGCTCGGGATACGCAGTATTTT
TRBV15,TRBJ2-1,-,TRBD2,CATTTGRGEQYNEQFF,TGTGCCACCACTACAGGGCGGGGGGAGCAGTACAATGAGCAGTTCTTC
TRBV18,TRBJ2-7,few,TRBD2,CASSPGTSLYEQYF,TGTGCCAGCTCACCCGGGACTAGCCTCTACGAGCAGTACTTC
TRBV6-5,TRBJ1-4,-,-,CASKVARAVEKLFF,TGTGCCAGCAAGGTGGCCAGGGCTGTTGAAAAACTGTTTTTT
TRBV5-6,TRBJ1-1,-,-,CASSSYGRGNTEAFF,TGTGCCAGCAGTTCTTACGGACGGGGGAACACTGAAGCTTTCTTT
TRBV7-2,TRBJ2-6,-,-,CASSLGLGAGANVLTF,TGTGCCAGCAGCCTCGGTTTAGGGGCTGGGGCCAACGTCCTGACTTTC
TRBV5-4,TRBJ2-1,-,TRBD1,CASSLDVGTGYNEQFF,TGTGCCAGCAGCTTGGACGTGGGGACAGGATACAATGAGCAGTTCTTC
TRBV5-6,TRBJ1-1,-,TRBD1,CASLLRDRWNTEAFF,TGTGCCAGCTTATTGCGGGACAGATGGAACACTGAAGCTTTCTTT
TRBV10-3,TRBJ2-1,-,-,CAISVSGASSYNEQFF,TGTGCCATCAGTGTGTCAGGGGCGAGCTCCTACAATGAGCAGTTCTTC
TRBV5-4,TRBJ2-5,-,-,CASSLGGMETQYF,TGTGCCAGCAGCTTGGGGGGAATGGAGACCCAGTACTTC
TRBV12-3/TRBV12-4,TRBJ1-1,-,TRBD1,CASSLADRGTFF,TGTGCCAGCAGTTTAGCTGACAGGGGGACTTTCTTT
TRBV6-2/TRBV6-3,TRBJ1-6,-,-,CASSYRAGRNSPLHF,TGTGCCAGCAGTTACCGGGCAGGAAGAAATTCACCCCTCCACTTT
TRBV4-2,TRBJ2-2,-,-,CASSQEPATPGELFF,TGTGCCAGCAGCCAAGAGCCGGCCACTCCCGGGGAGCTGTTTTTT